A single sample gave rise to the 11 T cell receptor beta chains below, sequenced in a study of blood T cell repertoires in COVID-19. Assay: immunoSEQ multiplex PCR; the TCRdb copy retains only in-frame clones and omits some. Among 180,000 or so clones listed, approximately 84% were seen once. The sequenced sample consisted of peripheral blood. The receptors were sampled from a woman aged 80 or over with acute or convalescent COVID-19.

For this clone: The junction departs from the called germline gene at one end, perhaps through a read error. The chain combines TRBV7-7 with TRBJ2-7; 9 nucleotides line up with TRBD1. Germline CDR1 is SSHAT and CDR2 is FNYEAQ (reference sequence). The CDR3 sequence is 13 residues long. DNA of the CDR3: TGTGCTAGCAGCCGTGACAGGGGGGGTGAGCAGTACTTC. It yields the protein CASSRDRGGEQYF.

The chain has TRBV12-3 or TRBV12-4 and TRBJ2-5; D may be TRBD1 (5 bases). V dropped 6 bases and J dropped 1 base, with 9 bases sitting between them. The CDR3 runs 13 residues. The CDR3, as DNA: TGTGCCAGCAGACCACAGGTCCAAGAGACCCAGTACTTC. Protein sequence: CASRPQVQETQYF.

The CDR3 spells CASSLSGDRGRGYTF. The CDR3 coding sequence is TGTGCCAGCAGCTTATCAGGGGACAGGGGACGTGGCTACACCTTC. V usage is TRBV7-9 and J usage is TRBJ1-2; 10 bases line up with TRBD1. CDR3 size: 15 residues. Germline assignment: CDR1 SEHNR and CDR2 FQNEAQ (reference sequence). The V segment lost 2 bases and the J segment 7 bases; nucleotides outside the gene matches: 7.

The rearrangement links TRBV6-5 to TRBJ2-7; 10 bases agree with TRBD2. Trimming removed 4 bases from V and 3 bases from J; junction bases left unmatched: 0. CDR1 is MNHEY, CDR2 SVGAGI, per germline. This CDR3 comprises 13 residues. The CDR3 DNA follows: TGTGCCAGCAGTTGGACTAGCGGCTACGAGCAGTACTTC. Protein: CASSWTSGYEQYF.

The rearrangement uses TRBV7-2 and TRBJ1-2; 8 bases agree with TRBD1. V was pared by 4 bases and J by 8 bases, with 6 bases of the junction left unmatched. Germline CDR1 is SGHTA and CDR2 is FQGNSA. The CDR3 has 13 residues. The CDR3 nucleotides are TGTGCCAGCAGCTCCGGACAGGGCCCGGGCTACACCTTC. It yields the protein CASSSGQGPGYTF. Full variable domain (rest looked up from reference TRBV7-2 and TRBJ1-2): GAGVSQSPSNKVTEKGKDVELRCDPISGHTALYWYRQSLGQGLEFLIYFQGNSAPDKSGLPSDRFSAERTGGSVSTLTIQRTQQEDSAVYLCASSSGQGPGYTFGSGTRLTVV.

The V call is TRBV19, the J call TRBJ2-1; 8 bases fit TRBD2. The CDR3 runs to 16 residues. J lost 9 bases, V lost 5 bases, and 15 bases had no gene match. In germline, CDR1 is LNHDA, CDR2 SQIVND (reference sequence). The CDR3 nucleotides are TGTGCCAGTAGTGCCCGGGCGAGCGGGAGTACCGCTGAGCAGTTCTTC. This encodes CASSARASGSTAEQFF.

On this clone: Compared with germline, one end of the junction differs, possibly owing to a read error. The J gene is TRBJ2-1, the V gene TRBV7-7; 9 bases map to TRBD2. The length of the CDR3 is 18 residues. Germline V gives CDR1 SSHAT, CDR2 FNYEAQ (reference sequence). The DNA of the CDR3 is TGTGCTAGCAGCTTAAGCCCCCCAGCGGGAGGATACTACAATGAGCAGTTCTTC. Its translation: CASSLSPPAGGYYNEQFF.

CDR3: CASSQALAPNGNEQFF. Written as DNA, the CDR3 is TGTGCCAGCAGCCAGGCTTTGGCCCCCAACGGCAATGAGCAGTTCTTC. The chain recombines TRBV7-2 with TRBJ2-1; D unclear. V lost 5 bases, J lost 6 bases, and 20 bases lay in between. The CDR3 loop spans 16 amino acids. Germline CDR1 reads SGHTA; CDR2 reads FQGNSA.

The V gene is TRBV5-1, the J gene TRBJ2-5; 8 positions match TRBD1. Germline trimming cut 3 bases from V and 5 bases from J; bases unmatched to any gene: 9. CDR3 length: 15 residues. Germline V gene lookup returns CDR1 SGHRS and CDR2 YFSETQ. Written as DNA, the CDR3 is TGCGCCAGCAGCTCCACCGGGACAGGAGGGGAGACCCAGTACTTC. This gives the protein CASSSTGTGGETQYF.

The rearrangement uses TRBV3-1 (or the pseudogene TRBV3-2) and TRBJ1-3, with D possibly being TRBD1 (5 bases). The CDR3 runs to 18 residues. CDR1 and CDR2 from the germline V gene are LGHDT and YNNKEL (reference sequence). Between the trimmed V and J ends, which lost 10 bases and 1 base, there was a span of 26 bases. CDR3: CATKLPSDTRPSGNTIYF. The CDR3 DNA follows: TGTGCCACGAAACTCCCATCGGACACCAGACCATCTGGAAACACCATATATTTT.

V and J are TRBV5-3 and TRBJ2-1; D is unresolved. TRBV5-3 is marked as an open reading frame, function uncertain. V was cut by 2 bases and J by 6 bases, with 9 bases left in between. This CDR3 contains 13 residues. CDR3 sequence (DNA): TGTGCCAGAAGCTTTTGTCGGAGCAATGAGCAGTTCTTC. Protein: CARSFCRSNEQFF.